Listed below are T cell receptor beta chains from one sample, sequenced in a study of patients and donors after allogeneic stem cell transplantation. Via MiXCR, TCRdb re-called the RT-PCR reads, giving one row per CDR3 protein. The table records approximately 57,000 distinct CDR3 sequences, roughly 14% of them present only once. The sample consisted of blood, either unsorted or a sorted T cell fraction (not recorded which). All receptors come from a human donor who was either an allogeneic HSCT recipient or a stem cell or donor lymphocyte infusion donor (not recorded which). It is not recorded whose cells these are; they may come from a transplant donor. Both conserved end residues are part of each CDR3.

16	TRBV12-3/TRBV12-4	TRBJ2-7	CASSPDRPSGFYEQYF
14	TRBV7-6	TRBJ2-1	CASSSLRSHNEQFF
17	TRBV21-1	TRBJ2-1	CASPPREAGGDKREQFF
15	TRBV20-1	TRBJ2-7	CSARDQGGGTYEQYF
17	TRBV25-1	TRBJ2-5	CATTEGTSGIGQETQYF
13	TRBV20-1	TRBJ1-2	CSASPGANYGYTF
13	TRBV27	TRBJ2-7	CASRLTPLYEQYF
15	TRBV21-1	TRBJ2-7	CASSQVPGTEYEQYF
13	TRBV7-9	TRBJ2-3	CASSFVGQDTQYF
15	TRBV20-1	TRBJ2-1	CSARGRALSYNEQFF
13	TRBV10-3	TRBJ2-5	CAISEVIQETQYF
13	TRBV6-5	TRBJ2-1	CASSYSSFHEQFF
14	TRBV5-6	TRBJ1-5	CASSLGQGLQPQHF
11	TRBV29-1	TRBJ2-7	CSVGGAYEQYF
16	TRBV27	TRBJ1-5	CASSLSGQGGHQPQHF
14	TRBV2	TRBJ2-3	CASTRGTSTDTQYF
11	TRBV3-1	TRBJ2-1	CASDEGNEQFF
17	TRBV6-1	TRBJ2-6	CASSDPGLADPTNVLTF
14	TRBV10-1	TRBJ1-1	CASLCEGERTEAFF
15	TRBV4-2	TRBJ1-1	CASSQEEGLRTEAFF
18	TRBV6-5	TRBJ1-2	CATGGETAPFFSNYGYTF
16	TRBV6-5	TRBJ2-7	CASSYFGTSGSYEQYF
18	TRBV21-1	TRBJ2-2	CASSRERRTGTNTGELFF
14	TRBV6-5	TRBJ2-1	CASSYSAGYNEQFF
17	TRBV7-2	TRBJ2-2	CASSLPPGLIEAGELFF
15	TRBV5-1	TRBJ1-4	CASRAPQGGNEKLFF
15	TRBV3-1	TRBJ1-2	CASSQTPDMDYGYTF
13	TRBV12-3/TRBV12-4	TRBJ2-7	CASSLGRSYEQYF
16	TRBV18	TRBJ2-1	CASSPIHSGSLNEQFF
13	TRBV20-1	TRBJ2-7	CSATGTGTYEQYF
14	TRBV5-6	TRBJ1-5	CASSSQGARQPQHF
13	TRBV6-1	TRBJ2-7	CASSPRQAYEQYF
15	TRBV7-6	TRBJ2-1	CASSLVPTGDNEQFF
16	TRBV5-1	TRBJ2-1	CASSLAGEIPYNEQFF
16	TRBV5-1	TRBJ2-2	CASSLLGTGVTGELFF
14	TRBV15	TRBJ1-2	CATSRDEGGAGYTF
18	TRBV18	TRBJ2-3	CASSPTSGPPTGTDTQYF
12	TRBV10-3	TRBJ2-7	CAIGEEGYEQYF
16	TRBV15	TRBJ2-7	CAPPSWRRLSPYEQYF
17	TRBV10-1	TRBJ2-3	CASSEWGLAGHTDTQYF
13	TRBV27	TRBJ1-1	CASSQGLNTEAFF
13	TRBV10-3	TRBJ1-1	CAISVQTFTEAFF
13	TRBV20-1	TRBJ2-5	CSAGRDVGETQYF
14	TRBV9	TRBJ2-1	CASSVGSSYNEQFF
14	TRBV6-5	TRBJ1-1	CASSYSIRNTEAFF
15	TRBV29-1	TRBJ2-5	CSVEDPGLAIKTQYF
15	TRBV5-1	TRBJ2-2	CASSSGQGNTGELFF
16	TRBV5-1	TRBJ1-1	CASSLVPRGEGTEAFF
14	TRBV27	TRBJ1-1	CASSLVGTAYEAFF
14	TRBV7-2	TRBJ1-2	CASTTRGANYGYTF
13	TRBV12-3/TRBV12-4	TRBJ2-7	CASSLRSFYEQYF
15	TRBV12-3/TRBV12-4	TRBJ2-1	CASSPPSGIRNEQFF